Following are 12 T cell receptor beta chains from one sample sequenced in a study of blood T cell repertoires in COVID-19. Only in-frame clones appear in the TCRdb table, and some are missing; sequencing was by immunoSEQ multiplex PCR. The sample contains about 230,000 clones, approximately 85% of which appear only once. The material sequenced was peripheral blood. The source is a man aged 40-50 years with acute or convalescent COVID-19.

J is TRBJ2-5 and V is TRBV14; TRBD1 matches at 9 bases. Germline V gives CDR1 SGHDN, CDR2 FVKESK. CDR3 length: 22 residues. The J segment lost 5 bases and the V segment lost 3 bases, leaving 28 bases of the junction unmatched. Here the CDR3 reads CASSHLLPIRDRVSGVGETQYF. In DNA, the CDR3 is TGTGCCAGCAGCCACTTACTTCCTATCCGGGACAGGGTTAGTGGAGTAGGGGAGACCCAGTACTTC.

The chain combines TRBV18 with TRBJ1-1; TRBD1 is a possible D gene (5 bases). There are 18 residues in the CDR3. Between the trimmed V and J ends, which lost 2 bases and 0 bases, there was a span of 19 bases. Germline V gives CDR1 KGHSH, CDR2 LQKENI. CDR3 protein: CASSPGLTGEAVNTEAFF. In DNA form, the CDR3 reads TGTGCCAGCTCACCAGGTCTTACGGGGGAGGCGGTGAACACTGAAGCTTTCTTT.

The chain employs TRBV30 and TRBJ1-2, with TRBD1 identical over 9 bases. Trimming at V came to 3 bases and at J to 4 bases, leaving 6 bases not matched to a gene. Germline assignment: CDR1 GTSNPN and CDR2 SVGIG (reference sequence). The length of the CDR3 is 14 residues. Here the CDR3 DNA reads TGTGCCTGGAGCGTCGGGACAGGGTTCTATGGCTACACCTTC. Translated, it gives CAWSVGTGFYGYTF.

The V gene is TRBV9, the J gene TRBJ1-1; D call uncertain. This CDR3 contains 14 residues. Trimming shortened V by 2 bases and J by 1 base, and 9 bases separated the two germline ends. Germline CDR1 and CDR2: SGDLS and YYNGEE. DNA for the CDR3: TGTGCCAGCAGCGTCAGCGCCTCGAACACTGAAGCTTTCTTT. Translated, it gives CASSVSASNTEAFF.

In DNA form, the CDR3 reads TGTGCCAGCAGTGGGGATGGGGGAGGGACTGAAGCTTTCTTT. It is translated as CASSGDGGGTEAFF. The rearrangement links TRBV3-1 (or the pseudogene TRBV3-2) to TRBJ1-1, with D possibly being TRBD1 (5 bases). V lost 6 bases, J lost 5 bases, and 16 bases lay in between. Germline CDR1 LGHDT, CDR2 YNNKEL (reference sequence). The CDR3 extends over 14 amino acids.

The chain joins TRBV18 to TRBJ1-3; possible D gene TRBD1, 6 bases. This CDR3 comprises 14 residues. Trimming cost V 6 bases and J 0 bases, with 9 bases left between them. In germline, CDR1 is KGHSH, CDR2 LQKENI. CDR3 loop: CASSRTVSGNTIYF. In DNA form, the CDR3 reads TGTGCCAGCTCGCGGACAGTCTCTGGAAACACCATATATTTT.

This chain uses TRBV9 with TRBJ1-1; D remains unclear. CDR1 and CDR2 (germline): SGDLS, YYNGEE. CDR3 length: 14 amino acids. With 4 bases removed from V and 1 base from J, the gap between germline ends came to 11 bases. CDR3 in DNA: TGTGCCAGCAGCCTAGGCGTAGAGAACACTGAAGCTTTCTTT. It is translated as CASSLGVENTEAFF.

The chain combines TRBV6-5 with TRBJ2-7, with 10 bases lining up with TRBD1. The germline gives CDR1 MNHEY, CDR2 SVGAGI. Unmatched junction bases numbered 8, after V lost 6 bases and J lost 3 bases. There are 15 residues in the CDR3. The CDR3 sequence: CASRDGTGVLYEQYF. Here the CDR3 DNA reads TGTGCCAGCAGGGATGGGACAGGGGTTCTCTACGAGCAGTACTTC.

This clone showed up just a few times. The chain joins TRBV6-4 to TRBJ1-6; 12 bases line up with TRBD1. V was pared by 2 bases and J by 10 bases, with 0 bases of the junction left unmatched. The CDR3 is made up of 14 amino acids. From germline, CDR1 is MRHNA and CDR2 SNTAGT. DNA of the CDR3: TGTGCCAGCAGTGACGGGACAGGGGGCTCACCCCTCCACTTT. This gives the protein CASSDGTGGSPLHF.

J is TRBJ1-1 and V is TRBV5-1; D perhaps matches TRBD1 (6 bases). The CDR3 runs 14 residues. Germline V gene sequence: CDR1 SGHRS, CDR2 YFSETQ. V gave up 3 bases and J gave up 5 bases, with 14 bases separating them. CDR3 DNA sequence: TGCGCCAGCAGCTCACAAAGGACAGAAACTGAAGCTTTCTTT. This codes for CASSSQRTETEAFF. The full variable domain, its missing parts supplied by reference TRBV5-1 and TRBJ1-1, is KAGVTQTPRYLIKTRGQQVTLSCSPISGHRSVSWYQQTPGQGLQFLFEYFSETQRNKGNFPGRFSGRQFSNSRSEMNVSTLELGDSALYLCASSSQRTETEAFFGQGTRLTVV.

This chain links TRBV4-2 with TRBJ2-1; 8 nucleotides line up with TRBD2. Germline loops: CDR1 LGHNA, CDR2 YNFKEQ. V was clipped by 1 base and J by 1 base; unmatched bases: 9. The CDR3 consists of 18 residues. The CDR3 DNA sequence: TGTGCCAGCAGCCAAGGGACGGGGGGGCCAGAATCCTACAATGAGCAGTTCTTC. Protein: CASSQGTGGPESYNEQFF.

The chain joins TRBV10-1 to TRBJ2-2; 14 nucleotides align to TRBD2. Germline V CDR1 and CDR2: WNHNN, SYGVQD (reference sequence). CDR3 length: 16 amino acids. With V trimmed by 4 bases and J by 4 bases, 2 bases remained unmatched. CDR3 nucleotide sequence: TGCGCCAGCAGTGGGGGGACTAGCGGGGGCACCGGGGAGCTGTTTTTT. This codes for CASSGGTSGGTGELFF.